Presented here are 20 T cell receptor beta chains from one specimen sequenced in a study of blood T cells in healthy people across ages. For the second PCR, which ran for about 7 to 12 cycles, a sample-barcoded 5' primer and a J-beta primer mix were used. TCRdb re-derived calls from the 5' RACE reads in MiXCR, one entry per CDR3 protein. The sample carries about 1.1 million distinct CDR3 sequences, 30% to 40% recorded once. Sequencing was carried out using blood. The receptors stem from a man aged 18 to 29 in good health.

This sequence joins TRBV27 and TRBJ1-5, with TRBD1 identical over 9 bases. The CDR3 spans 15 residues. The germline gives CDR1 MNHEY, CDR2 SMNVEV (reference sequence). V dropped 6 bases and J dropped 1; count of bases not matched to a gene: 4. CDR3 amino acids: CASRPGQGSNQPQHF. The CDR3 DNA is TGTGCCAGCAGGCCGGGACAGGGAAGCAATCAGCCCCAGCATTTT.

This clonotype showed up just a few times. The chain carries TRBV24-1 and TRBJ2-1; no firm D call. Trimming took 4 bases from V and 6 from J, leaving 3 bases between them. This CDR3 is 11 amino acids long. The germline V gene encodes CDR1 KGHDR and CDR2 SFDVKD. The CDR3 DNA reads TGTGCCACCAGTGACCTCAATGAGCAGTTCTTC. It translates to CATSDLNEQFF.

DNA of the CDR3: TGTGCCAGCAGCCCAATCATCAGGTCTAACTATGGCTACACCTTC. Encoded protein: CASSPIIRSNYGYTF. The genes are TRBV5-5 and TRBJ1-2, with no clear D. Germline V lookup: CDR1 SGHKS, CDR2 YYEKEE (reference sequence). Trimming removed 4 bases from V and 0 bases from J, with 13 bases in between. The CDR3 sequence is 15 residues long.

The sample holds a few counts of this clonotype. V and J are TRBV7-8 and TRBJ1-5; 8 nucleotides agree with TRBD1. The V and J ends lost 1 base and 7 bases, in that order; junction bases with no gene match: 9. The CDR3 covers 16 residues. Germline CDR1 SGHVS, CDR2 FQNEAQ. The DNA of the CDR3 is TGTGCCAGCAGCTTAGGCGGGACAGGTTTGGCCCAGCCCCAGCATTTT. Amino acids: CASSLGGTGLAQPQHF.

J is TRBJ2-2 and V is TRBV20-1, with 10 nucleotides matching TRBD1. Germline assignment: CDR1 DFQATT and CDR2 SNEGSKA (reference sequence). This CDR3 is 17 amino acids long. V lost 3 bases and J lost 8; bases outside the gene matches: 15. Here the CDR3 reads CSASGHRDRGLGGELFF. The CDR3 nucleotides are TGCAGTGCTAGCGGGCACCGGGACAGGGGCTTAGGAGGGGAGCTGTTTTTT.

The V and J genes are TRBV5-1 and TRBJ2-1, with 7 bases matching TRBD1. Germline values: CDR1 SGHRS, CDR2 YFSETQ. With 0 bases clipped from V and 0 bases from J, the junction kept 3 bases outside the gene matches. The CDR3 runs to 16 residues. CDR3 amino acids: CASSLVQGVSYNEQFF. The CDR3 DNA is TGCGCCAGCAGCTTGGTCCAGGGGGTCTCCTACAATGAGCAGTTCTTC. The variable domain in full, completed from reference TRBV5-1 and TRBJ2-1, reads KAGVTQTPRYLIKTRGQQVTLSCSPISGHRSVSWYQQTPGQGLQFLFEYFSETQRNKGNFPGRFSGRQFSNSRSEMNVSTLELGDSALYLCASSLVQGVSYNEQFFGPGTRLTVL.

The chain joins TRBV6-2 or TRBV6-3 to TRBJ1-1, with D tentatively TRBD1 (5 bases). The germline CDR1 and CDR2 sequences are MNHEY and SVGEGT. V lost 7 bases to trimming and J lost 0 bases, with 15 bases between them. This CDR3 has 15 amino acids. CDR3 DNA: TGTGCCAGCATTAGAGGGGCAGCAATGAACACTGAAGCTTTCTTT. This sequence encodes CASIRGAAMNTEAFF.

A few counts support this clonotype. The DNA of the CDR3 is TGTGCCAGCAGCCTATTGGGTGTCACTGAAGCTTTCTTT. Encoded protein: CASSLLGVTEAFF. This chain connects TRBV7-2 to TRBJ1-1; D is uncertain. This CDR3 is 13 amino acids long. Trimming pared 5 bases from V and 4 bases from J, leaving 11 bases between. The germline gives CDR1 SGHTA, CDR2 FQGNSA.

This clonotype was recorded at least ten times. The chain couples TRBV25-1 to TRBJ2-3; TRBD1 aligns across 7 bases. This CDR3 has 17 amino acids. Trimming removed 6 bases from V and 7 bases from J; junction bases left unmatched: 19. Germline-derived CDR1 and CDR2 are MGHDK and SYGVNS. The chain's CDR3 is CASREASTGKVANTQYF. In DNA, the CDR3 is TGTGCCAGCAGGGAAGCCTCGACAGGGAAAGTAGCAAATACGCAGTATTTT. The whole variable domain, remainder taken from reference TRBV25-1 and TRBJ2-3, is EADIYQTPRYLVIGTGKKITLECSQTMGHDKMYWYQQDPGMELHLIHYSYGVNSTEKGDLSSESTVSRIRTEHFPLTLESARPSHTSQYLCASREASTGKVANTQYFGPGTRLTVL.

This clonotype has just a few counts. The rearrangement uses TRBV28 and TRBJ1-5, with D possibly TRBD1 on 5 matching bases. CDR1 is MDHEN and CDR2 is SYDVKM in the germline V gene. This CDR3 has 16 amino acids. Trimming took off 11 bases at V and 0 bases at J, with 20 bases between the two ends. CDR3 sequence: CAAALGAFYSNQPQHF. CDR3 nucleotide sequence: TGTGCCGCGGCACTCGGGGCATTTTATAGCAATCAGCCCCAGCATTTT.

This clonotype has a handful of counts. The chain links TRBV2 to TRBJ2-5; 7 bases line up with TRBD1. The V gene's germline CDR1 is SNHLY and CDR2 FYNNEI. The CDR3 contains 12 residues. CDR3 bases: TGTGCAACCATTTTCAGGGGGAATGAGCAGTACTTC. The encoded protein is CATIFRGNEQYF.

The V call is TRBV10-3, the J call TRBJ2-1, with 7 nucleotides matching TRBD2. Losses at the gene ends were 7 bases for V and 3 bases for J; bases not matched to a gene: 6. The CDR3 loop spans 14 amino acids. The germline V gene has CDR1 ENHRY and CDR2 SYGVKD. This CDR3 is CAINGGTNYNEQFF. The CDR3 DNA reads TGTGCCATCAATGGCGGGACTAACTACAATGAGCAGTTCTTC.

This clonotype has only a few counts. V usage is TRBV4-2 and J usage is TRBJ1-5, with 9 bases identical to TRBD1. Trimming cost V 5 bases and J 7 bases; bases outside gene matches: 9. The germline V gene encodes CDR1 LGHNA and CDR2 YNFKEQ. The CDR3 consists of 15 residues. The chain's CDR3 is CASSARTGGDQPQHF. CDR3 DNA: TGTGCCAGCAGCGCCCGAACAGGGGGCGACCAGCCCCAGCATTTT.

The rearrangement joins TRBV2 to TRBJ1-5; D possibly corresponds to TRBD1 (5 bases). Germline values: CDR1 SNHLY, CDR2 FYNNEI. The ends were cut back, 3 bases at V and 3 bases at J, with 12 bases in the middle. The CDR3 spans 15 residues. CDR3 protein: CASSEGPALNQPQHF. The CDR3 bases are TGTGCCAGCAGTGAGGGGCCGGCACTCAATCAGCCCCAGCATTTT.

Notes on this clonotype: One junction end disagrees with the germline gene, perhaps due to a read error. This sequence joins TRBV12-3 or TRBV12-4 and TRBJ1-1, with TRBD1 as a possible D gene (5 bases). The CDR3 covers 13 residues. In DNA form, the CDR3 reads TGTGCCGGCAGCCCGGGGCCCGGGAGTGAAGCTTTCTTT. Encoded protein: CAGSPGPGSEAFF.

Only a few counts were recorded for this clonotype. The chain recombines TRBV21-1 with TRBJ2-1; the D call of TRBD2 is as the table states it, not checked on the DNA. TRBV21-1 is a listed pseudogene. The CDR3 is 18 residues long. In DNA, the CDR3 is TGTGCCAGCAGCCCAAAATGGCGGGGGGCCATCTTCCACAATGAGCAGTTCTTC. Its translation is CASSPKWRGAIFHNEQFF.

In its sample, this clonotype was seen a few times. The chain carries TRBV6-2 or TRBV6-3 and TRBJ2-4; D call uncertain. The germline V gene has CDR1 MNHEY and CDR2 SVGEGT. V lost 2 bases to trimming and J lost 13 bases, with 15 bases between them. The CDR3 sequence is 13 residues long. The CDR3 spells CASSYEVGFRQYF. CDR3 nucleotides: TGTGCCAGCAGTTACGAAGTGGGGTTTCGGCAGTACTTC.

This clonotype was seen only a few times. V and J are TRBV5-1 and TRBJ2-3; possibly TRBD1 or TRBD2 for D (7 bases each). The germline V gene encodes CDR1 SGHRS and CDR2 YFSETQ. CDR3 length equals 16 residues. Trimming stripped 4 bases from V and 3 bases from J, with 18 bases between. The CDR3 sequence is CASSLGEGQITDTQYF. The CDR3 DNA follows: TGCGCCAGCAGCCTGGGGGAGGGACAGATAACAGATACGCAGTATTTT.

Worth noting for this clonotype: A read error may account for a junction end that differs from germline. The chain joins TRBV13 to TRBJ2-3; D gene unclear. Germline-derived CDR1 and CDR2 are PRHDT and FYEKMQ (reference sequence). CDR3 length: 15 amino acids. The CDR3 DNA reads TGTGCCAGCAGCTTTGGCGAAGGCAGCACAGATATGCAGTATTTT. Protein sequence: CASSFGEGSTDMQYF. The whole variable domain, remainder taken from reference TRBV13 and TRBJ2-3, is AAGVIQSPRHLIKEKRETATLKCYPIPRHDTVYWYQQGPGQDPQFLISFYEKMQSDKGSIPDRFSAQQFSDYHSELNMSSLELGDSALYFCASSFGEGSTDMQYFGPGTRLTVL.

This clonotype was counted only a few times. The chain links TRBV5-1 to TRBJ2-7, with a possible D match to TRBD1 (5 bases). Germline assignment: CDR1 SGHRS and CDR2 YFSETQ. This CDR3 has 14 residues. V lost 2 bases to trimming and J lost 3 bases, with 12 bases between them. CDR3 protein: CASSFWQDNYEQYF. In nucleotides, the CDR3 is TGCGCCAGCAGCTTCTGGCAGGACAACTACGAGCAGTACTTC.